This entry lists 14 T cell receptor beta chains sequenced from one sample in a study of control samples from healthy donors and cancer patients. TCRdb's copy holds only in-frame clones and misses some; the assay was immunoSEQ multiplex PCR. This sample has 150,000 to 200,000 clones, with over 95% found just once. Input material: blood. The receptors come from a woman aged 25 to 45 in good health.

This chain uses TRBV5-1 with TRBJ2-5, with a possible D match to TRBD2 (5 bases). This CDR3 region has 15 residues. Trimming cost V 0 bases and J 4 bases, with 13 bases left between them. Per germline, CDR1 SGHRS and CDR2 YFSETQ. The CDR3 here is CASSLDPGGGETQYF. The DNA of the CDR3 is TGCGCCAGCAGCTTGGATCCAGGCGGAGGAGAGACCCAGTACTTC.

Turning to this clone: At one of its ends the junction is not consistent with the germline gene, which may arise from a read error. V gene TRBV7-6 combines with J gene TRBJ1-3; D is unresolved. The CDR3 spans 17 residues. Germline CDR1 and CDR2: SGHVS and FNYEAQ. The CDR3 spells CASSLVIGSWSENTIYF. CDR3 nucleotides: TGTGCCAGCAGCTTAGTTATCGGCAGCTGGTCTGAAAACACCATATATTTT.

The chain has TRBV25-1 and TRBJ2-5, with D possibly being TRBD1 (5 bases). The germline V and J ends were trimmed by 7 bases and 1 base, with 10 bases remaining between them. Germline CDR1 MGHDK, CDR2 SYGVNS. The CDR3 extends over 13 amino acids. CDR3 DNA sequence: TGTGCCAGCACCAGGGCAGGCCAAGAGACCCAGTACTTC. Translation: CASTRAGQETQYF.

J is TRBJ2-2 and V is TRBV6-1; D perhaps matches TRBD2 (6 bases). CDR3 length: 14 amino acids. Germline loops: CDR1 MNHNS, CDR2 SASEGT. Trimming left V 2 bases short and J 5 bases short, with 9 bases between. CDR3 protein: CASSELRGTGELFF. The CDR3 DNA reads as TGTGCCAGCAGTGAACTCCGGGGGACCGGGGAGCTGTTTTTT.

The rearrangement uses TRBV30 and TRBJ2-2, with 8 bases that match TRBD1. This CDR3 is built from 15 residues. Germline V gene lookup returns CDR1 GTSNPN and CDR2 SVGIG (reference sequence). The V gene end was trimmed by 2 bases and the J gene end by 4 bases; junction bases not matched to a gene: 6. The CDR3, as DNA: TGTGCCTGGAGTAAAAGACAGGGGACCACCGGGGAGCTGTTTTTT. Translated, it gives CAWSKRQGTTGELFF.

This clone was seen a handful of times. One junction end disagrees with the germline gene, perhaps due to a read error. The rearrangement joins TRBV4-1 to TRBJ1-4; D is perhaps TRBD1 (5 bases). CDR1 and CDR2 from the germline V gene are MGHRA and YSYEKL. This CDR3 is 13 amino acids long. The CDR3 sequence: CASSQTYLWDSVF. The CDR3 nucleotides read TGCGCCAGCAGCCAAACTTATTTATGGGACTCAGTTTTT.

The chain carries TRBV12-3 or TRBV12-4 and TRBJ2-1, with 10 nucleotides matching TRBD2. CDR3 length equals 13 residues. V trimming: 8 bases; J trimming: 6 bases; junction bases outside the gene matches: 4. This CDR3 is CASQRGGRNEQFF. The CDR3 nucleotides are TGTGCCAGCCAGCGGGGGGGCCGCAATGAGCAGTTCTTC.

This chain connects TRBV6-5 to TRBJ1-1; 9 bases match TRBD1. The junction had 9 bases not matched to a gene; V was cut back by 7 bases and J by 3 bases. The CDR3 covers 15 residues. Germline-derived CDR1 and CDR2 are MNHEY and SVGAGI. The DNA for the CDR3 is TGTGCCAGCACCAAAAGGCGACAGGGGGACACTGAAGCTTTCTTT. Its protein is CASTKRRQGDTEAFF.

This clone occurred once. The V call is TRBV6-5, the J call TRBJ2-7, with TRBD2 matching 11 bases. The CDR3 sequence is 15 residues long. V was clipped by 2 bases and J by 0 bases; unmatched bases: 0. Germline loops: CDR1 MNHEY, CDR2 SVGAGI. The CDR3 DNA reads TGTGCCAGCAGTTACACTAGCGGGAGCTCCTACGAGCAGTACTTC. Translation gives CASSYTSGSSYEQYF.

The CDR3 DNA follows: TGTGCCAGCAGCAAACAAATAACAGCCCACAATCAGCCCCAGCATTTT. Translated: CASSKQITAHNQPQHF. V usage is TRBV28 and J usage is TRBJ1-5; D uncertain. The CDR3 consists of 16 residues. Trimming removed 6 bases at V and 3 bases at J, with 18 bases between. Germline V gene lookup returns CDR1 MDHEN and CDR2 SYDVKM.

This chain joins TRBV19 and TRBJ2-3; 8 nucleotides line up with TRBD1. Germline-derived CDR1 and CDR2 are LNHDA and SQIVND (reference sequence). The trim removed 6 bases at V and 2 bases at J, leaving 1 base unmatched. This CDR3 contains 13 residues. Here the CDR3 reads CASSQGATDTQYF. As DNA, the CDR3 is TGTGCCAGTAGCCAGGGGGCCACAGATACGCAGTATTTT.

The V gene is TRBV4-2, the J gene TRBJ2-1; 8 bases align to TRBD2. Trimming took 0 bases from V and 5 from J; bases not matched to a gene: 15. Germline CDR1 LGHNA, CDR2 YNFKEQ. CDR3 size: 19 residues. CDR3 in amino acids: CASSQDVGGGQGLDNEQFF. The CDR3 coding sequence is TGTGCCAGCAGCCAAGACGTCGGGGGGGGGCAGGGTCTGGACAATGAGCAGTTCTTC.

The chain couples TRBV19 to TRBJ2-3, with 10 bases fitting TRBD2. Germline assignment: CDR1 LNHDA and CDR2 SQIVND (reference sequence). This CDR3 has 15 amino acids. V shed 5 bases and J 5 bases; nucleotides not matched to a gene: 7. DNA for the CDR3: TGTGCCAGTAGTGGGCTAGCGGGAGTGAGAGATACGCAGTATTTT. This codes for CASSGLAGVRDTQYF. The complete variable domain, with remaining parts taken from reference TRBV19 and TRBJ2-3, reads DGGITQSPKYLFRKEGQNVTLSCEQNLNHDAMYWYRQDPGQGLRLIYYSQIVNDFQKGDIAEGYSVSREKKESFPLTVTSAQKNPTAFYLCASSGLAGVRDTQYFGPGTRLTVL.

CDR3 sequence reads: CASTAIPRDRGSYGYTF. As DNA, the CDR3 is TGTGCCAGCACCGCGATACCCCGGGACAGGGGGAGCTATGGCTACACCTTC. The V gene is TRBV18, the J gene TRBJ1-2; 11 bases are shared with TRBD1. From germline, CDR1 is KGHSH and CDR2 LQKENI. With V trimmed by 8 bases and J by 4 bases, 15 bases remained unmatched. This CDR3 is built from 17 residues.